Presented here are 10 T cell receptor beta chains from one specimen sequenced in a study of blood T cells in healthy people across ages. A J-beta primer mix and a sample-barcoded 5' primer were used in a second PCR of roughly 7 to 12 cycles. TCRdb re-analysed the 5' RACE reads in MiXCR, keeping a single row per CDR3 protein. The table lists over 500,000 distinct CDR3 sequences, approximately 52% of them singletons, with 13% in the top ten. The sample comprised blood. All receptors come from a woman aged 80 or over in good health.

The chain has TRBV29-1 and TRBJ1-2; D is perhaps TRBD1 (6 bases). Per the germline V gene, CDR1 is SQVTM and CDR2 is ANQGSEA. The CDR3 totals 14 residues. Trimming shortened V by 7 bases and J by 5 bases, and 20 bases separated the two germline ends. The CDR3: CSGGPQGGLYGYTF. The CDR3 DNA reads as TGCAGCGGGGGGCCACAGGGAGGGCTTTATGGCTACACCTTC. The full variable domain, its missing parts supplied by reference TRBV29-1 and TRBJ1-2, is SAVISQKPSRDICQRGTSLTIQCQVDSQVTMMFWYRQQPGQSLTLIATANQGSEATYESGFVIDKFPISRPNLTFSTLTVSNMSPEDSSIYLCSGGPQGGLYGYTFGSGTRLTVV.

This chain links TRBV20-1 with TRBJ2-1; D may be TRBD1 (6 bases). The V and J ends lost 7 bases and 4 bases respectively, with 17 bases between them. The germline CDR1 and CDR2 sequences are DFQATT and SNEGSKA (reference sequence). There are 14 residues in the CDR3. The CDR3 here is CSVPGVGAYNEQFF. Here the CDR3 DNA reads TGCAGTGTCCCAGGGGTGGGAGCGTACAATGAGCAGTTCTTC.

This clonotype showed up many times. This rearrangement joins TRBV3-1 to TRBJ2-5, with TRBD2 matching 10 bases. CDR1 is LGHDT, CDR2 YNNKEL, per germline (reference sequence). This CDR3 region has 16 residues. The J segment lost 2 bases and the V segment lost 4 bases, leaving 7 bases of the junction unmatched. CDR3 in DNA: TGTGCCAGCAGCCCGCCCGGGACTAGCGTTCAAGAGACCCAGTACTTC. This codes for CASSPPGTSVQETQYF.

As concerns this clonotype: Given a much more abundant clone one base away, this may be a read error. This chain joins TRBV11-2 and TRBJ2-1; TRBD2 agrees at 9 bases. This CDR3 comprises 12 residues. CDR1 and CDR2 (germline): SGHAT, FQNNGV. The CDR3 is CAGSLAGASAFF. CDR3 in DNA: TGTGCCGGCAGCTTAGCGGGGGCCTCCGCGTTCTTC.

This clonotype is a singleton in its sample. The CDR3 nucleotides are TGCAGTGCTAGAGCCGGCTCTGGAAACACCATATATTTT. It is translated as CSARAGSGNTIYF. V and J are TRBV20-1 and TRBJ1-3; no reliable D call. Trimming took off 1 base at V and 0 bases at J, with 4 bases between the two ends. There are 13 residues in the CDR3. Germline V gene sequence: CDR1 DFQATT, CDR2 SNEGSKA (reference sequence).

V and J are TRBV29-1 and TRBJ1-2; weak D call: TRBD1 (5 bases). The germline V gene has CDR1 SQVTM and CDR2 ANQGSEA. The ends were cut back, 1 base at V and 3 bases at J, with 15 bases in the middle. The CDR3 has 15 amino acids. CDR3 residues: CSVEGQQSSDYGYTF. The CDR3 region has the DNA TGCAGCGTTGAAGGACAGCAGTCCAGTGACTATGGCTACACCTTC.

This clonotype was seen ten or more times. V is TRBV10-3 and J is TRBJ2-3, with 11 positions matching TRBD2. The CDR3 is 12 amino acids. Germline CDR1 ENHRY, CDR2 SYGVKD. V shed 9 bases and J 4 bases; nucleotides not matched to a gene: 0. The CDR3, as DNA: TGTGCCATTAGCGGGGGGGCAGATACGCAGTATTTT. This translates into CAISGGADTQYF.

In the case of this clonotype: A read error may be the cause here, since a much bigger clone is one base away. This chain links TRBV10-3 with TRBJ2-1; the match to TRBD2 covers 7 bases. Germline loops: CDR1 ENHRY, CDR2 SYGVKD. The length of the CDR3 is 13 residues. The CDR3 DNA is TGTGCCATCAGTGCACTAGCGAGCAATGGGCAGTTCTTC. Translated: CAISALASNGQFF.

CDR3 DNA sequence: TGTGCCAGCAGTGTCTGGGACACAGATACGCAGTATTTT. Its protein product is CASSVWDTDTQYF. The J gene is TRBJ2-3, the V gene TRBV12-3 or TRBV12-4, with D unclear. Trimming removed 5 bases from V and 2 bases from J, with 8 bases in between. This CDR3 is 13 amino acids long.

Only a few counts were recorded for this clonotype. The chain is built from TRBV7-2 and TRBJ2-1, with 7 bases fitting TRBD1. Germline V gene lookup returns CDR1 SGHTA and CDR2 FQGNSA. The CDR3 runs to 16 residues. Trimming at V came to 2 bases and at J to 2 bases, leaving 6 bases not matched to a gene. The CDR3 DNA follows: TGTGCCAGCAGCTTAAGGTCGACAGGGACCTACAATGAGCAGTTCTTC. This codes for CASSLRSTGTYNEQFF.